This T cell receptor beta chain was captured by sequencing in a study of T cell responses to AZD1222 COVID-19 vaccine. TCRdb keeps only in-frame clones here, not all; method: immunoSEQ multiplex PCR. This table has over 150,000 clones, roughly 90% appearing once. The J segment lost 9 bases and the V segment lost 7 bases, leaving 14 bases of the junction unmatched. The CDR3 length is 15 residues. Germline values: CDR1 MNHEY, CDR2 SVGAGI. As regards this clone: What it binds is not known.

Points from the study as a whole: A reported finding is that nearly half of spike-specific TCRs target unmutated variant regions.

The rearrangement links TRBV6-5 to TRBJ2-7, with 11 bases that match TRBD1. The sequencing used peripheral blood, collected on day 0 of AZD1222 vaccination. The TCR was taken from an adult in good health. The CDR3 DNA sequence: TGTGCCAGCATCGCCGGGACAGGGGGTCTTACTGGGCAGTACTTC. This translates into CASIAGTGGLTGQYF.